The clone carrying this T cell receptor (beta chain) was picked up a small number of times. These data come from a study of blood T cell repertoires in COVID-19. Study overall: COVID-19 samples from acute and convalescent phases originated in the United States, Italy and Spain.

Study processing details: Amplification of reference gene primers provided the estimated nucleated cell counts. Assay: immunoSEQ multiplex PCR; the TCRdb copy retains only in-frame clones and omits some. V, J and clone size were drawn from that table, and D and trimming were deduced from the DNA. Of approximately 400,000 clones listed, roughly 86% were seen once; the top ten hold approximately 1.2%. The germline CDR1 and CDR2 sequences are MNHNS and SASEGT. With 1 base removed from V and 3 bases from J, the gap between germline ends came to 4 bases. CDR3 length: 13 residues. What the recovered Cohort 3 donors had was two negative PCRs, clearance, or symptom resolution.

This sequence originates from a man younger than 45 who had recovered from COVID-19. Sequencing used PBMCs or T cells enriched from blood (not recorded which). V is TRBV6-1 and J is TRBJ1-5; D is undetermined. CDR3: CASSEVYNQPQHF. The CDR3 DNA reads TGTGCCAGCAGTGAAGTCTACAATCAGCCCCAGCATTTT.